Listed below are T cell receptor beta chains from one sample, sequenced in a study of OX40 agonist ivuxolimab in advanced cancers. Sequencing was performed with immunoSEQ multiplex PCR; in TCRdb, only in-frame clones are kept and a portion is missing. The sample has about 19,000 clones, around two thirds seen once. The source material was CD4+ or CD8+ T cells sorted from blood, sampled in a trial of the OX40 agonist ivuxolimab. The receptor source for this set is an adult with an advanced solid tumor such as melanoma, head and neck, liver or kidney cancer. The conserved cysteine and the conserved F or W are not part of the CDR3 here. D genes are given only for firm matches.

J gene: TRBJ1-6; D gene: NA; V gene: TRBV4-3; CDR3 protein: ASSQDSSYNSPLH
J gene: TRBJ2-3; D gene: NA; V gene: TRBV2; CDR3 protein: ASSGGSGTDTQY
J gene: TRBJ1-6; D gene: NA; V gene: TRBV7-6; CDR3 protein: ASSLTGPGTNYNSPLH
J gene: TRBJ2-7; D gene: TRBD2; V gene: TRBV7-9; CDR3 protein: ASRSSGSYEQY
J gene: TRBJ2-3; D gene: TRBD1; V gene: TRBV19; CDR3 protein: ASSIGGQGTDTQY
J gene: TRBJ2-7; D gene: TRBD1; V gene: TRBV11-2; CDR3 protein: ASSRVGDSSYEQY
J gene: TRBJ2-1; D gene: TRBD2; V gene: TRBV5-6; CDR3 protein: ASSLSLAGGNYNEQF
J gene: TRBJ2-2; D gene: TRBD1; V gene: TRBV5-1; CDR3 protein: ASSHPGQGKAGELF
J gene: TRBJ1-1; D gene: NA; V gene: TRBV2; CDR3 protein: ASSWAALNTEAF
J gene: TRBJ2-3; D gene: TRBD2; V gene: TRBV15; CDR3 protein: ATSESGTSGSTDTQY
J gene: TRBJ1-2; D gene: NA; V gene: TRBV7-2; CDR3 protein: ASSPGYGGRDGYT
J gene: TRBJ1-3; D gene: NA; V gene: TRBV4-1; CDR3 protein: ASSQGGPNTIY
J gene: TRBJ2-3; D gene: NA; V gene: TRBV5-6; CDR3 protein: ASSLGVSGWGDTQY
J gene: TRBJ2-7; D gene: NA; V gene: TRBV16; CDR3 protein: ASSQPGTYEQY
J gene: TRBJ1-1; D gene: NA; V gene: TRBV1; CDR3 protein: TSSQESATGEGGTEAF
J gene: TRBJ1-1; D gene: NA; V gene: TRBV7-9; CDR3 protein: ASSFGDQANTEAF
J gene: TRBJ2-5; D gene: TRBD1; V gene: TRBV28; CDR3 protein: ASSWTGGEETQY
J gene: TRBJ1-1; D gene: NA; V gene: TRBV14; CDR3 protein: ASSQDVGGELEAF
J gene: TRBJ2-7; D gene: NA; V gene: TRBV28; CDR3 protein: ASSVNKDTLPEQY
J gene: TRBJ1-1; D gene: TRBD1; V gene: TRBV11-3; CDR3 protein: ASSLRVGQGENTEAF
J gene: TRBJ1-3; D gene: NA; V gene: TRBV28; CDR3 protein: ASSFLSDHSGNTIY
J gene: TRBJ1-2; D gene: NA; V gene: TRBV6-5; CDR3 protein: ASSYGRYLDFEGYT
J gene: TRBJ2-7; D gene: NA; V gene: TRBV5-6; CDR3 protein: ASSLLQYEQY
J gene: TRBJ1-1; D gene: NA; V gene: TRBV29-1; CDR3 protein: SVVCQNTEAF
J gene: TRBJ2-5; D gene: TRBD1; V gene: TRBV7-2; CDR3 protein: ASRPTGGSWETQY
J gene: TRBJ1-1; D gene: NA; V gene: TRBV7-8; CDR3 protein: ASSLMVGGMNTEAF
J gene: TRBJ1-1; D gene: NA; V gene: TRBV28; CDR3 protein: ASSLAVMNTEAF
J gene: NA; D gene: NA; V gene: TRBV7-9; CDR3 protein: ASSLSTDSYEQY
J gene: TRBJ2-7; D gene: TRBD2; V gene: TRBV6-6; CDR3 protein: ASSQAGSYEQY
J gene: TRBJ1-1; D gene: NA; V gene: TRBV19; CDR3 protein: ASSIAAFGTEAF
J gene: TRBJ2-7; D gene: NA; V gene: TRBV19; CDR3 protein: ASREQGGSYEQY
J gene: TRBJ2-5; D gene: NA; V gene: TRBV19; CDR3 protein: ASSLPSPTYEETQY
J gene: TRBJ1-1; D gene: NA; V gene: TRBV6-6; CDR3 protein: ASSYPRTVNTEAF
J gene: TRBJ2-5; D gene: TRBD2; V gene: TRBV5-6; CDR3 protein: ASSSSLAGGALWETQY
J gene: TRBJ2-7; D gene: TRBD1; V gene: TRBV5-1; CDR3 protein: ASSLVGDSEQY
J gene: TRBJ2-3; D gene: TRBD2; V gene: TRBV6-1; CDR3 protein: ASSEKRLADTDTQY
J gene: NA; D gene: TRBD1; V gene: TRBV5-4; CDR3 protein: ASSPDRVHEQY
J gene: TRBJ2-7; D gene: TRBD2; V gene: TRBV28; CDR3 protein: ASSLAGGPNEQY
J gene: TRBJ1-2; D gene: NA; V gene: TRBV7-9; CDR3 protein: ASSLAQLYGYT
J gene: TRBJ2-7; D gene: NA; V gene: TRBV7-8; CDR3 protein: ASSFEGESAYEQY
J gene: TRBJ2-3; D gene: TRBD1; V gene: TRBV10-2; CDR3 protein: ASSPPREKTGAEDTQY
J gene: TRBJ2-2; D gene: NA; V gene: TRBV6-6; CDR3 protein: ASRGRGGTGELF
J gene: TRBJ2-1; D gene: TRBD2; V gene: TRBV5-4; CDR3 protein: ASSTAGSSYNEQF
J gene: TRBJ2-1; D gene: TRBD2; V gene: TRBV2; CDR3 protein: ASSPGGAREQF
J gene: TRBJ2-1; D gene: NA; V gene: TRBV27; CDR3 protein: ASSLDYYNEQF
J gene: TRBJ1-1; D gene: NA; V gene: TRBV4-2; CDR3 protein: ASSLGAGNTEAF
J gene: TRBJ2-2; D gene: NA; V gene: TRBV11-2; CDR3 protein: ASSLIPLTRGNTGELF
J gene: TRBJ2-1; D gene: NA; V gene: TRBV19; CDR3 protein: ASTPDLSYNEQF
J gene: TRBJ2-1; D gene: TRBD1; V gene: TRBV6-1; CDR3 protein: ASSADRGGANEQF
J gene: TRBJ1-5; D gene: NA; V gene: TRBV5-6; CDR3 protein: ASSQLGGQPQH
J gene: TRBJ1-1; D gene: NA; V gene: TRBV27; CDR3 protein: ASSLSRYTEAF
J gene: TRBJ2-1; D gene: NA; V gene: TRBV2; CDR3 protein: ASSETHLGDEQF
J gene: TRBJ2-3; D gene: TRBD2; V gene: TRBV5-1; CDR3 protein: ASRFGLETDTQY
J gene: TRBJ1-2; D gene: NA; V gene: TRBV4-2; CDR3 protein: ASSLRAHYGYT
J gene: TRBJ2-6; D gene: NA; V gene: TRBV29-1; CDR3 protein: SVEDGGTGANVLT
J gene: TRBJ2-7; D gene: NA; V gene: TRBV15; CDR3 protein: ATSRDRGFSYEQY